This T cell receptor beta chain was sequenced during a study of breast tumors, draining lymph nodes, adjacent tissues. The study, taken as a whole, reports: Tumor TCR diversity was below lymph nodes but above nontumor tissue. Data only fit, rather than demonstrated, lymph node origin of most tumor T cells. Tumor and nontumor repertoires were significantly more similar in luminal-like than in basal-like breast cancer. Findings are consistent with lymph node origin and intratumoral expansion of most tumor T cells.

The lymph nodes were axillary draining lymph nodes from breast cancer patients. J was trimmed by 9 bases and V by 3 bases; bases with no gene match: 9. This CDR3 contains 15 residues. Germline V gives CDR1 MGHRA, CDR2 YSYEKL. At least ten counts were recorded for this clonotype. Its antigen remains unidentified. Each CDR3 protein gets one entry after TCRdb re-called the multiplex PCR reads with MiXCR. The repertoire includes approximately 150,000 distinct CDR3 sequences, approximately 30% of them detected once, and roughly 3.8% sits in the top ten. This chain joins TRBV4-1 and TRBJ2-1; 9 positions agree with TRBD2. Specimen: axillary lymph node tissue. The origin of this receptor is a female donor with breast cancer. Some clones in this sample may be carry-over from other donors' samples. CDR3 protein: CASSQIVAGESEQFF. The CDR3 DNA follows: TGCGCCAGCAGCCAGATAGTAGCGGGGGAGAGTGAGCAGTTCTTC.